Reported below is one TCR beta chain. What it binds is not known. Assay used: immunoSEQ multiplex PCR; TCRdb lists only in-frame clones, some missing. Of under 35,000 clones detected, almost 90% appear once; the ten largest clones hold approximately 1.2%. The CDR3 has 11 amino acids. Germline loops: CDR1 SQVTM, CDR2 ANQGSEA. V was cut by 6 bases and J by 9 bases, with 12 bases left in between. This sample is drawn from a study of T cells in narcolepsy. Across the study: Healthy controls were enrolled alongside patients with narcolepsy type 1 or type 2. Study-wide results and caveats: Autoreactive clonotypes reportedly recurred in blood of same and different patients, not controls. Same-patient CSF and blood CD4+ T cell clonotypes included HCRT-specific and TRIB2-specific autoreactive ones. No autoreactive T cell clone sequences appeared in some memory CD4+ repertoires.

The sequence was collected from a human donor with narcolepsy. The V and J genes are TRBV29-1 and TRBJ2-1, with D possibly TRBD2 on 5 matching bases. The sample comprised CD45RA- memory CD4+ T cells from PBMCs. DNA of the CDR3: TGCAGCGTGACTATCACCGTTGAGCAGTTCTTC. Translating gives CSVTITVEQFF.